The clone carrying this T cell receptor beta chain appeared a single time. The data stem from a study of blood T cell repertoires in COVID-19. As handled by the study authors: How many nucleated cells were present was estimated from reference gene primer amplification. Here immunoSEQ multiplex PCR was the method, and the copy in TCRdb shows in-frame clones only, minus some. The DNA was the basis for D and trimming; V, J and clone size are from that table. Here the sample spans about 34,000 clones, more than 70% being singletons. The TCR was taken from an elderly man with active or convalescent COVID-19. The specimen sequenced was peripheral blood.

The CDR3 nucleotides read TGTGCCAGCCGCACGATATTAGCGGGAGGCTCCTACAATGAGCAGTTCTTC. Encoded protein: CASRTILAGGSYNEQFF. The rearrangement uses TRBV27 and TRBJ2-1, with 10 bases fitting TRBD2. CDR1 and CDR2 from the germline V gene are MNHEY and SMNVEV (reference sequence). CDR3 length: 17 residues. The V segment lost 8 bases and the J segment 0 bases; nucleotides outside the gene matches: 10.